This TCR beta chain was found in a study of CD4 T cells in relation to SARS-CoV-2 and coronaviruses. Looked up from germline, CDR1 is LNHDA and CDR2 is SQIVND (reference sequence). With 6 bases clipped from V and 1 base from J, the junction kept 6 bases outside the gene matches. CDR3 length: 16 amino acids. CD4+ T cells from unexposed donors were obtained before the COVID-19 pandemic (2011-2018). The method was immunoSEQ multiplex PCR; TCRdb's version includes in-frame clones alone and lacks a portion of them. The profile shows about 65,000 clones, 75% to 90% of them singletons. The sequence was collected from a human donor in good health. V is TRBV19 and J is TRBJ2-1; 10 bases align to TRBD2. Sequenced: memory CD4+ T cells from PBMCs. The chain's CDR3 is CASSPLAGKSYNEQFF. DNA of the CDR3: TGTGCCAGTAGCCCACTAGCGGGAAAATCCTACAATGAGCAGTTCTTC.